Presented here are 23 T cell receptor beta chains from one specimen sequenced in a study of Ad26.COV2.S vaccination and SARS-CoV-2 variants. Treatment meaning: around 19 received Ad26.COV2.S at low or high dose, single or two shots; several received placebo; per-sample allocation not given. Specimen acquisition occurred on day 63 following the initial vaccine or placebo injection. Profiling relied on immunoSEQ multiplex PCR, and the TCRdb table lists in-frame clones only, not all of them. This sample has about 350,000 clones, with about 88% found just once. Here the sequenced sample was peripheral blood, taken in a trial of Ad26.COV2.S vaccine versus placebo. The receptors were sampled from a person aged 18 to 59 who received the Ad26.COV2.S COVID-19 vaccine or a placebo.

This chain joins TRBV6-5 and TRBJ2-7, with 8 bases fitting TRBD1. The V gene end was trimmed by 2 bases and the J gene end by 6 bases; junction bases not matched to a gene: 6. The CDR3 covers 14 residues. CDR1 MNHEY and CDR2 SVGAGI come from the germline V gene. The CDR3, as DNA: TGTGCCAGCAGTTACGGGACAGGACTACGCGAGCAGTACTTC. Translated, it gives CASSYGTGLREQYF.

This sequence joins TRBV19 and TRBJ1-2; D remains unclear. The CDR3 has 14 amino acids. V lost 5 bases to trimming and J lost 4 bases, with 14 bases between them. CDR1 is LNHDA and CDR2 is SQIVND in the germline V gene (reference sequence). The CDR3 spells CASSPPDRPYGYTF. DNA for the CDR3: TGTGCCAGTAGTCCCCCGGACCGGCCCTATGGCTACACCTTC.

The chain recombines TRBV7-3 with TRBJ1-1; unclear D gene. V dropped 5 bases and J dropped 0 bases, with 19 bases sitting between them. Germline V gene sequence: CDR1 SGHTA, CDR2 FQGTGA. There are 17 residues in the CDR3. The CDR3 loop reads CASSPLPSRAMNTEAFF. CDR3 sequence (DNA): TGTGCCAGCAGCCCGCTCCCATCCCGAGCGATGAACACTGAAGCTTTCTTT.

V and J are TRBV6-2 or TRBV6-3 and TRBJ1-6; D ambiguous. The length of the CDR3 is 12 residues. The V end was cut by 6 bases, the J end by 13 bases, with 13 bases between. Germline assignment: CDR1 MNHEY and CDR2 SVGEGT. CDR3 amino acids: CASSKDSRPLHF. In DNA, the CDR3 is TGTGCCAGCAGCAAGGACTCGCGTCCCCTCCACTTT.

This clone was seen a handful of times. The gene calls are TRBV7-2 and TRBJ2-1, with D perhaps being TRBD1 or TRBD2 (5 bases each). Trimming took off 2 bases at V and 7 bases at J, with 15 bases between the two ends. Germline V lookup: CDR1 SGHTA, CDR2 FQGNSA. The CDR3 runs to 15 residues. CDR3 region: CASSLWRGATNEQFF. The CDR3, as DNA: TGTGCCAGCAGCTTATGGAGAGGGGCAACGAATGAGCAGTTCTTC. The complete variable domain, with remaining parts taken from reference TRBV7-2 and TRBJ2-1, reads GAGVSQSPSNKVTEKGKDVELRCDPISGHTALYWYRQSLGQGLEFLIYFQGNSAPDKSGLPSDRFSAERTGGSVSTLTIQRTQQEDSAVYLCASSLWRGATNEQFFGPGTRLTVL.

The rearrangement uses TRBV7-2 and TRBJ2-2; tentatively, D is TRBD1 (6 bases). The germline gives CDR1 SGHTA, CDR2 FQGNSA. The length of the CDR3 is 15 residues. V shed 5 bases and J shed 0 bases, with 10 bases lying between them. CDR3 region: CASSPGHSNTGELFF. CDR3 bases: TGTGCCAGCAGCCCGGGACACTCGAACACCGGGGAGCTGTTTTTT.

Only a few counts were recorded for this clone. This rearrangement joins TRBV4-1 to TRBJ2-7; 7 bases fit TRBD1. Germline-derived CDR1 and CDR2 are MGHRA and YSYEKL. Germline trimming cut 1 base from V and 6 bases from J; bases unmatched to any gene: 9. CDR3 length: 15 amino acids. CDR3 DNA: TGCGCCAGCAGCCAAGGGCTCAGGGGGTTTGGCGAGCAGTACTTC. Translation gives CASSQGLRGFGEQYF.

This clone has only a few counts. V is TRBV14 and J is TRBJ1-6, with 7 bases aligning to TRBD1. The germline CDR1 and CDR2 sequences are SGHDN and FVKESK. Losses at the gene ends were 2 bases for V and 10 bases for J; bases not matched to a gene: 2. The CDR3 extends over 13 amino acids. CDR3 in amino acids: CASSQQDRSPLHF. The CDR3 DNA reads as TGTGCCAGCAGCCAACAGGACAGGTCACCCCTCCACTTT. Filled out from reference TRBV14 and TRBJ1-6, the complete variable domain reads EAGVTQFPSHSVIEKGQTVTLRCDPISGHDNLYWYRRVMGKEIKFLLHFVKESKQDESGMPNNRFLAERTGGTYSTLKVQPAELEDSGVYFCASSQQDRSPLHFGNGTRLTVT.

This clone was seen only once. The rearrangement joins TRBV7-9 to TRBJ1-4, with 7 bases aligning to TRBD1. The CDR3 runs 16 residues. The J segment lost 4 bases and the V segment lost 5 bases, leaving 10 bases of the junction unmatched. Germline loops: CDR1 SEHNR, CDR2 FQNEAQ (reference sequence). The CDR3 loop reads CASSPQINRGNEKLFF. DNA for the CDR3: TGTGCCAGCAGCCCCCAAATAAACAGGGGTAATGAAAAACTGTTTTTT.

The rearrangement links TRBV30 to TRBJ1-6, with 7 positions matching TRBD1. The CDR3 sequence is 15 residues long. The V gene end was trimmed by 2 bases and the J gene end by 9 bases; junction bases not matched to a gene: 10. Per the germline V gene, CDR1 is GTSNPN and CDR2 is SVGIG (reference sequence). The CDR3 loop is CAWSLLRGNGSPLHF. As DNA, the CDR3 is TGTGCCTGGAGTTTACTCAGGGGGAACGGTTCACCCCTCCACTTT.

The chain is built from TRBV9 and TRBJ2-3; TRBD1 matches at 9 bases. The CDR3 contains 16 residues. Unmatched junction bases numbered 9, after V lost 3 bases and J lost 4 bases. The V gene's germline CDR1 is SGDLS and CDR2 YYNGEE. This CDR3 reads CASSARRTGAADTQYF. The CDR3 bases are TGTGCCAGCAGCGCAAGAAGGACAGGGGCCGCAGATACGCAGTATTTT.

The chain employs TRBV5-5 and TRBJ2-7; D ambiguous. Trimming shortened V by 0 bases and J by 6 bases, and 13 bases separated the two germline ends. CDR3 length: 14 amino acids. The germline V gene has CDR1 SGHKS and CDR2 YYEKEE (reference sequence). The CDR3 is CASSLVLRMAEQYF. CDR3 in DNA: TGTGCCAGCAGCTTGGTCCTCCGGATGGCCGAGCAGTACTTC.

Comments on this clone: The same CDR3 can be traced to other DNA sequences in this sample. This rearrangement joins TRBV30 to TRBJ1-5, with D maybe TRBD1 (6 bases). The CDR3 contains 14 residues. The ends were cut back, 0 bases at V and 4 bases at J, with 10 bases in the middle. Germline CDR1 is GTSNPN and CDR2 is SVGIG (reference sequence). CDR3 loop: CAWSVGAGNQPQHF. The CDR3 DNA is TGTGCCTGGAGTGTGGGGGCAGGAAATCAGCCCCAGCATTTT.

The chain employs TRBV19 and TRBJ2-1; TRBD2 matches at 8 bases. The CDR3 length is 13 residues. J was trimmed by 7 bases and V by 8 bases; bases with no gene match: 7. Germline loops: CDR1 LNHDA, CDR2 SQIVND (reference sequence). CDR3 sequence reads: CASLAGFSNEQFF. In nucleotides, the CDR3 is TGTGCCAGTTTAGCGGGATTTTCAAATGAGCAGTTCTTC.

The rearrangement links TRBV27 to TRBJ2-7; 9 bases align to TRBD2. The germline V gene has CDR1 MNHEY and CDR2 SMNVEV (reference sequence). The CDR3 length is 14 residues. V lost 6 bases, J lost 2 bases, and 5 bases stayed unmatched. The CDR3 coding sequence is TGTGCCAGCAGGCGCCTAGCGGGACCCTACGAGCAGTACTTC. Translating it yields CASRRLAGPYEQYF.

About this clone: This sample also contains other DNA sequences that code for the same CDR3. The chain is built from TRBV6-5 and TRBJ1-3; D might be TRBD1 (5 bases). CDR3 length: 14 residues. The germline gives CDR1 MNHEY, CDR2 SVGAGI. The V end lost 5 bases, the J end lost 1 base, and 9 bases lay between the germline ends. DNA of the CDR3: TGTGCCAGCAGTCGGCAGGGATCTGGAAACACCATATATTTT. It translates to CASSRQGSGNTIYF.

The chain employs TRBV3-1 (or the pseudogene TRBV3-2) and TRBJ1-1; no clear D gene. V shed 8 bases and J shed 1 base, with 8 bases lying between them. The length of the CDR3 is 12 residues. The germline V gene has CDR1 LGHDT and CDR2 YNNKEL (reference sequence). The DNA for the CDR3 is TGTGCCAGCCTGGGAGGGAACACTGAAGCTTTCTTT. Its protein is CASLGGNTEAFF.

The rearrangement joins TRBV15 to TRBJ2-7; 7 bases are a match to TRBD2. The length of the CDR3 is 14 residues. Looked up from germline, CDR1 is LNHNV and CDR2 is YYDKDF (reference sequence). V lost 2 bases to trimming and J lost 6 bases; unmatched junction nucleotides: 7. CDR3 DNA: TGTGCCACCAGCAGACCCACAGCGGGAACCGAGCAGTACTTC. This translates into CATSRPTAGTEQYF. Full variable domain (rest looked up from reference TRBV15 and TRBJ2-7): DAMVIQNPRYQVTQFGKPVTLSCSQTLNHNVMYWYQQKSSQAPKLLFHYYDKDFNNEADTPDNFQSRRPNTSFCFLDIRSPGLGDTAMYLCATSRPTAGTEQYFGPGTRLTVT.

The chain has TRBV7-9 and TRBJ2-5; 8 bases align to TRBD1. Germline trimming cut 4 bases from V and 5 bases from J; bases unmatched to any gene: 6. Germline assignment: CDR1 SEHNR and CDR2 FQNEAQ (reference sequence). This CDR3 comprises 14 residues. The chain's CDR3 is CASSYGQGVETQYF. For the CDR3, the DNA is TGTGCCAGCAGCTACGGACAGGGTGTGGAGACCCAGTACTTC.

V usage is TRBV6-2 or TRBV6-3 and J usage is TRBJ1-5, with D perhaps matching TRBD1 (5 bases). Trimming removed 2 bases from V and 7 bases from J, with 12 bases in between. Germline V gene lookup returns CDR1 MNHEY and CDR2 SVGEGT. This CDR3 is 14 amino acids long. CDR3 protein: CASSYLSPGQPQHF. CDR3 DNA: TGTGCCAGCAGTTACCTCAGTCCAGGGCAGCCCCAGCATTTT.

V and J are TRBV3-1 (or the pseudogene TRBV3-2) and TRBJ1-4, with 8 bases aligning to TRBD1. CDR3 size: 14 residues. V gave up 1 base and J gave up 7 bases; unmatched junction bases: 2. Looked up from germline, CDR1 is LGHDT and CDR2 is YNNKEL (reference sequence). The CDR3 loop is CASSQVTGGEKLFF. The CDR3 nucleotides are TGTGCCAGCAGCCAAGTAACAGGGGGTGAAAAACTGTTTTTT.

The genes are TRBV19 and TRBJ1-1; the D gene is possibly TRBD1 (5 bases). Per germline, CDR1 LNHDA and CDR2 SQIVND (reference sequence). V lost 0 bases and J 8 bases, leaving 13 bases between the germline ends. The CDR3 is 14 amino acids. The CDR3 sequence: CASSIDGDGQEAFF. The CDR3 nucleotides are TGTGCCAGTAGTATAGATGGGGACGGACAAGAAGCTTTCTTT. Supplemented by reference TRBV19 and TRBJ1-1, the full variable domain reads DGGITQSPKYLFRKEGQNVTLSCEQNLNHDAMYWYRQDPGQGLRLIYYSQIVNDFQKGDIAEGYSVSREKKESFPLTVTSAQKNPTAFYLCASSIDGDGQEAFFGQGTRLTVV.

The chain carries TRBV7-6 and TRBJ2-5; D is perhaps TRBD1 (5 bases). The germline gives CDR1 SGHVS, CDR2 FNYEAQ. CDR3 length: 13 amino acids. Trimming stripped 1 base from V and 6 bases from J, with 9 bases between. The CDR3 sequence: CASSLDQGKTQYF. CDR3 DNA: TGTGCCAGCAGCTTAGACCAGGGAAAGACCCAGTACTTC.